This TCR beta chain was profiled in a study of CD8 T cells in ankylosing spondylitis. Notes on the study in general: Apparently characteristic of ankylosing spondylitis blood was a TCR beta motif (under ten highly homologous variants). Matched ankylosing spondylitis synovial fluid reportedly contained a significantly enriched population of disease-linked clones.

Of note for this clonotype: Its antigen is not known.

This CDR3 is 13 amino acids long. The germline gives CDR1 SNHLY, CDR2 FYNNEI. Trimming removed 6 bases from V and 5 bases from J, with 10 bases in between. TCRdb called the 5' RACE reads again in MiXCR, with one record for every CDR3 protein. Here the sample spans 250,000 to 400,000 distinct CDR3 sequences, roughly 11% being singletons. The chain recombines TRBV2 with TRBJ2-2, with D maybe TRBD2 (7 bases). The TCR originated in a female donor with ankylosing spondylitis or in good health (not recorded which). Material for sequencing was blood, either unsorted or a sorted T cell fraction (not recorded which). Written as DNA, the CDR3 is TGTGCCAGCAGGAGGGGGGGGACCGGGGAGCTGTTTTTT. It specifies CASRRGGTGELFF. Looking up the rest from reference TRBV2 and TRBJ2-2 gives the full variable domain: EPEVTQTPSHQVTQMGQEVILRCVPISNHLYFYWYRQILGQKVEFLVSFYNNEISEKSEIFDDQFSVERPDGSNFTLKIRSTKLEDSAMYFCASRRGGTGELFFGEGSRLTVL.